Described below is a single T cell receptor beta chain sequence and its context. CDR1 is SEHNR and CDR2 is FQNEAQ in the germline V gene (reference sequence). The CDR3 sequence is 12 residues long. Trimming cost V 0 bases and J 8 bases, with 5 bases left between them. These data come from a study of CD8+ T cells in alopecia areata. RNA was extracted and reverse transcribed into cDNA as the sequencing template. The repertoire was sequenced with immunoSEQ multiplex PCR; TCRdb's copy has only in-frame clones and lacks some. Among tens of thousands of clones listed, around 62% were seen once. Researchers sorted CD4+ cells into CD25+CD127- cells for 5 or 6 patients.

The specimen was CD4+ Tregs sorted from blood. The V and J genes are TRBV7-9 and TRBJ2-1, with D possibly matching TRBD2 (5 bases). This TCR came from a human donor with alopecia areata. The CDR3 DNA sequence: TGTGCCAGCAGCTTAGCGCGGGATGAGCAGTTCTTC. Amino acids: CASSLARDEQFF.